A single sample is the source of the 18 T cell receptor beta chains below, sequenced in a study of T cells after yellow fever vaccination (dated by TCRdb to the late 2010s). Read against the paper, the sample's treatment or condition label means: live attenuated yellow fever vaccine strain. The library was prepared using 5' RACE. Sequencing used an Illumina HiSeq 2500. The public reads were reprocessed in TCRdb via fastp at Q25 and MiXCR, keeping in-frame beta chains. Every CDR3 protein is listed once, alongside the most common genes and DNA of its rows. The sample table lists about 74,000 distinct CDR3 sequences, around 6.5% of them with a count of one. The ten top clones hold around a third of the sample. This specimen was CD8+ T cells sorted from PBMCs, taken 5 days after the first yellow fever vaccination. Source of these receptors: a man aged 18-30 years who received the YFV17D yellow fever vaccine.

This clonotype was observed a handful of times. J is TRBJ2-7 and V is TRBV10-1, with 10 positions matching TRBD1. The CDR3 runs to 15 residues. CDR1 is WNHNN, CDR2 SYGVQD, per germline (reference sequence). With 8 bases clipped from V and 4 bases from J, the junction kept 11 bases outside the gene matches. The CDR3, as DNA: TGCGCCAGCGGCGGGACAGGGGAACTGGGTTACGAGCAGTACTTC. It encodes CASGGTGELGYEQYF.

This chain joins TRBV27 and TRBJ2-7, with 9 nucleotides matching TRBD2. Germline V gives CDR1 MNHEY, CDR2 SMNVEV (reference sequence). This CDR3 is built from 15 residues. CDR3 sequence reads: CTSSSGTSPDYEQYV. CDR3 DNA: TGCACCAGCAGCTCCGGGACTAGCCCTGACTACGAGCAGTACGTC.

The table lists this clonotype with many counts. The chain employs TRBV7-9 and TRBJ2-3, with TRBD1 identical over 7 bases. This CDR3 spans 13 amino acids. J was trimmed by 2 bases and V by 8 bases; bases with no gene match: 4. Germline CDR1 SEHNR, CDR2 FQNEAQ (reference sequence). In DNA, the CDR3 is TGTGCCAGCCTACAGGGGCCCACAGATACGCAGTATTTT. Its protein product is CASLQGPTDTQYF. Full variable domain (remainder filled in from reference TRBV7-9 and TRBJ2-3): DTGVSQNPRHKITKRGQNVTFRCDPISEHNRLYWYRQTLGQGPEFLTYFQNEAQLEKSRLLSDRFSAERPKGSFSTLEIQRTEQGDSAMYLCASLQGPTDTQYFGPGTRLTVL.

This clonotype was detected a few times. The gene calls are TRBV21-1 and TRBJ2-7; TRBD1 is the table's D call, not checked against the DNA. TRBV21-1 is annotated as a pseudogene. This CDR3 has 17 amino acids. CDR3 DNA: TGTGCCAGCAGCAAAGTTCTTACGGGGACAGCTAACTACGAGCAGTACTTC. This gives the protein CASSKVLTGTANYEQYF.

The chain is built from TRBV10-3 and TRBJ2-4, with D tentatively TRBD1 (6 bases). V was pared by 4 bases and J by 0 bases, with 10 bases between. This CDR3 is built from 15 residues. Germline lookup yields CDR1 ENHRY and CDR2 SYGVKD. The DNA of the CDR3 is TGTGCCATCAGTGGGACAGATTTAGCCAAAAACATTCAGTACTTC. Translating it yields CAISGTDLAKNIQYF.

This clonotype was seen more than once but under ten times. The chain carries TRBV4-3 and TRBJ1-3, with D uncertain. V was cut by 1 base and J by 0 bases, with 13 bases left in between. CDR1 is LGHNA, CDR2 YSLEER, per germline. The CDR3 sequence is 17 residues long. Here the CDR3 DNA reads TGCGCCAGCAGCCAAGCGGTTGTACAAAACTCTGGAAACACCATATATTTT. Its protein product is CASSQAVVQNSGNTIYF.

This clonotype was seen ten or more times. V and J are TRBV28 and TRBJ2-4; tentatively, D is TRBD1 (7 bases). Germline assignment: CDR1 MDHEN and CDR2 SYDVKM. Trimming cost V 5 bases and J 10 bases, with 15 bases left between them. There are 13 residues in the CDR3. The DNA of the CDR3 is TGTGCCAGCAGTCTTCGACAGGGACTGATTCAGTACTTC. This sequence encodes CASSLRQGLIQYF. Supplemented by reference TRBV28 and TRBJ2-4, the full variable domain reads DVKVTQSSRYLVKRTGEKVFLECVQDMDHENMFWYRQDPGLGLRLIYFSYDVKMKEKGDIPEGYSVSREKKERFSLILESASTNQTSMYLCASSLRQGLIQYFGAGTRLSVL.

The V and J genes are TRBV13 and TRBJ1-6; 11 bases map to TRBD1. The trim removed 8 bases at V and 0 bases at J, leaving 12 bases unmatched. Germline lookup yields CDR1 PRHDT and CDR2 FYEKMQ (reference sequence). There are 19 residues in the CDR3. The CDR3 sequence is CASREFGQGASSYNSPLHF. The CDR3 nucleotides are TGTGCCAGCCGGGAGTTCGGACAGGGGGCCAGCTCCTATAATTCACCCCTCCACTTT.

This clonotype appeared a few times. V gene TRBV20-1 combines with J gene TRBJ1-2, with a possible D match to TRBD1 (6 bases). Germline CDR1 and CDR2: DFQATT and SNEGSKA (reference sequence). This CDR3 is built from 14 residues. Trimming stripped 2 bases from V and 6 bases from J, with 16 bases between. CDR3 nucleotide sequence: TGCAGTGCTAGAACAGGGTGGAAGGAGGATGGCTACACCTTC. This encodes CSARTGWKEDGYTF.

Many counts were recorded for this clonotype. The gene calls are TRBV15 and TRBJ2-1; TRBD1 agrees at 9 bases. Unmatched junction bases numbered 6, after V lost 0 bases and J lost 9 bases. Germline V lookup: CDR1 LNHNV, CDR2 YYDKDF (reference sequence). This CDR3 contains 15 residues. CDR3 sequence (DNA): TGTGCCACCAGCAGAGACTCACAGGGGGCAGGTGAGCAGTTCTTC. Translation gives CATSRDSQGAGEQFF.

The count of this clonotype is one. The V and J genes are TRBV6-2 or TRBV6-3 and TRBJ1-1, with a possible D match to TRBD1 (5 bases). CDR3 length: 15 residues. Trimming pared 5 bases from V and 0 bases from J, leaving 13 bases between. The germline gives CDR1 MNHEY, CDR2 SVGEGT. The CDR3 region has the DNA TGTGCCAGCAGTCAGGGCCACGTAGTGAACACTGAAGCTTTCTTT. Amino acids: CASSQGHVVNTEAFF.

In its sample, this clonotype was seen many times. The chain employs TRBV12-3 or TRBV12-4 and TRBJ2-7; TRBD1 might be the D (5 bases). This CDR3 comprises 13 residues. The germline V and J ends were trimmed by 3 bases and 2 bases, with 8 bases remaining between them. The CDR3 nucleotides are TGTGCCAGCAGTTTCAGGGATGCCTACGAGCAGTACTTC. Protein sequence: CASSFRDAYEQYF.

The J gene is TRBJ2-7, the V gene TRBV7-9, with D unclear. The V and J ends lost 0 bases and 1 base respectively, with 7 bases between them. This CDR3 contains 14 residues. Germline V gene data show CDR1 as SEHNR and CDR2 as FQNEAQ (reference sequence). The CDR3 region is CASSLALVSYEQYF. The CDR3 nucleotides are TGTGCCAGCAGCTTAGCTCTAGTATCCTACGAGCAGTACTTC.

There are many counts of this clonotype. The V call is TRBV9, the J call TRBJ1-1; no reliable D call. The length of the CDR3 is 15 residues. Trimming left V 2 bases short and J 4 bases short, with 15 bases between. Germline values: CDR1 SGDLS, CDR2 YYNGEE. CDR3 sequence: CASSVASDLSTEAFF. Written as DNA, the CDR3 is TGTGCCAGCAGCGTGGCCTCTGATTTGAGCACTGAAGCTTTCTTT. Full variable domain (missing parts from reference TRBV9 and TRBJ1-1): DSGVTQTPKHLITATGQRVTLRCSPRSGDLSVYWYQQSLDQGLQFLIQYYNGEERAKGNILERFSAQQFPDLHSELNLSSLELGDSALYFCASSVASDLSTEAFFGQGTRLTVV.

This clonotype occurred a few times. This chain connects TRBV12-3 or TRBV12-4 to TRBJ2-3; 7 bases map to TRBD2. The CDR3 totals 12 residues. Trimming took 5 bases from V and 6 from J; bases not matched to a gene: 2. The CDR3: CASSDGGDTQYF. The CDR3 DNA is TGTGCCAGCAGTGACGGGGGGGATACGCAGTATTTT.

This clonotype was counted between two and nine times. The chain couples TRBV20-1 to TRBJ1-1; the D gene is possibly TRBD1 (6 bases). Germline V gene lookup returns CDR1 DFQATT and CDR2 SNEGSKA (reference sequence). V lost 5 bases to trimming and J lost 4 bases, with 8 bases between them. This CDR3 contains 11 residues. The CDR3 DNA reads TGCAGTGCTCGACAGGTCACTGAAGCTTTCTTT. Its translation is CSARQVTEAFF.

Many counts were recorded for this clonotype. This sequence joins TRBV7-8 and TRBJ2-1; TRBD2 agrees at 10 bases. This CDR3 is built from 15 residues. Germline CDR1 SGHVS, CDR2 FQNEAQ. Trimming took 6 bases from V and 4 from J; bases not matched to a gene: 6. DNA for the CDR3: TGTGCCAGCAGTCTCCTAGCGGGGGTATACAATGAGCAGTTCTTC. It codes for CASSLLAGVYNEQFF. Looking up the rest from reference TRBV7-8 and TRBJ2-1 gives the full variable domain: GAGVSQSPRYKVAKRGQDVALRCDPISGHVSLFWYQQALGQGPEFLTYFQNEAQLDKSGLPSDRFFAERPEGSVSTLKIQRTQQEDSAVYLCASSLLAGVYNEQFFGPGTRLTVL.

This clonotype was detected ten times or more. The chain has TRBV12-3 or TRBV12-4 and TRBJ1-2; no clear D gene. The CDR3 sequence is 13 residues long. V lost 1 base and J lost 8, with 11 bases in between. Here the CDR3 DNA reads TGTGCCAGCAGTTTAGGAGGACCCTTGGGCTACACCTTC. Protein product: CASSLGGPLGYTF.